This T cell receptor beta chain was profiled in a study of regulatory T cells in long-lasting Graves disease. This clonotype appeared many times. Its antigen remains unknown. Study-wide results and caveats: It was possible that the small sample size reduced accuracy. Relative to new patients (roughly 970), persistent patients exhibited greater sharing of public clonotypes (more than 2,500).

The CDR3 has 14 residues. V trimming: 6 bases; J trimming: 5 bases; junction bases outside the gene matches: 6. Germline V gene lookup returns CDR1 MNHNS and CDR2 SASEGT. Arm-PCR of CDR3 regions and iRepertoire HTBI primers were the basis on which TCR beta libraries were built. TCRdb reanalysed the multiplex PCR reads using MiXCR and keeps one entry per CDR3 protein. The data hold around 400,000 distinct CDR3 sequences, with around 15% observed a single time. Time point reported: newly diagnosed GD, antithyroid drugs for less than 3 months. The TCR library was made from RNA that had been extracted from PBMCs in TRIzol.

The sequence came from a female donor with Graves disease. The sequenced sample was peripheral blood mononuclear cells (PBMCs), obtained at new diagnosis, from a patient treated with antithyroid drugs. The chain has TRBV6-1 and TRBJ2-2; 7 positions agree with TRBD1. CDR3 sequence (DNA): TGTGCCAGCAGGCGACAGGGTTTTACCGGGGAGCTGTTTTTT. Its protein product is CASRRQGFTGELFF.